A selection of T cell receptor beta chains follows, all from one sample in a study of blood T cell repertoires in COVID-19. Assay used: immunoSEQ multiplex PCR; TCRdb lists only in-frame clones, some missing. This sample has 140,000 to 150,000 clones, with roughly 86% found just once. The sequencing sample was made of peripheral blood. The receptors originated from a woman aged 45 to 65 with acute or convalescent COVID-19. CDR3s leave out the opening cysteine and the closing phenylalanine or tryptophan. Some rows mark clone size as missing; the rest say once, few, many or name a class of expanded clone.

V	J	size	CDR3
TRBV2	TRBJ2-1	-	ASTPGQGALTEQF
TRBV30	TRBJ1-6	-	AWKDRSNSPLH
TRBV30	TRBJ2-2	-	AWSADREMVGELF
TRBV6-5	TRBJ1-1	-	ASSPQGSEAF
TRBV19	TRBJ1-2	-	ASSPVGASYGYT
TRBV18	TRBJ1-5	-	ASSPAGGDRNQPQH
TRBV21-1	TRBJ2-2	-	ASSKAGVLTLETNTGELF
TRBV7-9	TRBJ2-7	-	ASSFTQGRVPHEQY
TRBV5-5	TRBJ1-5	-	ASSSIQGANQPQH
TRBV11-2	TRBJ1-1	-	ASSFSTRGNTEAF
TRBV6-1	TRBJ2-1	-	ASSDSSYNEQF
TRBV27	TRBJ1-2	-	ASSLSAGNGYT
TRBV9	TRBJ2-2	-	ASSDSPGGSTGELF
TRBV27	TRBJ2-7	-	ASSSWDREYEQY
TRBV9	TRBJ1-1	-	ASSAVGGGGGEAF
TRBV5-1	TRBJ2-6	many	ASSWTPDSGANVLT
TRBV9	TRBJ1-4	-	ASSVAVQGANNEKLF
TRBV9	TRBJ2-1	-	ASSVSAGTDYNEQF
TRBV18	TRBJ1-5	few	ASSPRDRVSNQPQH
TRBV5-1	TRBJ2-7	-	ASSSGGRRAYEQY
TRBV7-9	TRBJ2-3	-	ASSFYRDSRGVDTQY
TRBV24-1	TRBJ2-2	-	ATSDPGPPDTGELF
TRBV5-6	TRBJ1-2	-	ASSLGTGAPIYGYT
TRBV18	TRBJ1-5	-	ASSPLAGSNQPQH
TRBV5-1	TRBJ2-7	-	ASSLQWDRPLY
TRBV5-1	TRBJ2-2	-	ASSLLTGGSAGELF
TRBV27	TRBJ1-1	-	ASQIPGNTEAF
TRBV6-1	TRBJ1-3	-	ASSDGVISGNTIY
TRBV2	TRBJ2-3	-	ASSADRATDTQY
TRBV6-4	TRBJ2-3	-	ASSGGTSGSDTQY
TRBV19	TRBJ1-1	-	ASSPIDRNTEAF
TRBV11-2	TRBJ1-6	-	ASSLDLNSPLH
TRBV18	TRBJ1-1	-	ASSSGGRNTEAF
TRBV24-1	TRBJ2-2	-	ATSDFGGMSGTGELF
TRBV15	TRBJ2-7	-	ATSRERQVHYEQY